This entry is about one T cell receptor (beta chain). What this receptor recognizes is not known. Within one base of it there is no much larger clone, and no base qualities were kept. The time point label for this specimen denotes: baseline before first vaccination. The vaccinee samples were drawn from two UK trials, COV001 and COV002, one of which was a single-blind randomized controlled phase 2/3 trial testing AZD1222 (ChAdOx1 nCoV-19) in healthy adults. For TCRbeta chain sequencing, PBMC samples from trial participants were taken at day 0 and at day 28 after the second dose. Trimming accounts for 3 bases at V and 1 base at J, while the number of junction bases matched to no gene is 12. From the germline V gene, CDR1 is MGHRA and CDR2 is YSYEKL. There are 19 amino acids in the CDR3, from cysteine to phenylalanine inclusive. The retained sequence is limited to the CDR3, 57 bases, with the frame set at the first base.

This specimen comes from a study of T cell responses to AZD1222 COVID-19 vaccine (dated by TCRdb to 2020 to 2023). With respect to the entire study: Because spike-specific TCR depth and breadth did not differ between the two schedules, AZD1222 recipients who got a second dose at roughly 4 weeks were pooled with those who got a second dose at roughly 12 weeks. A total of 233 trial participants underwent TCR sequencing, of whom 200 to 220 had received two doses of AZD1222 and 26 had received two doses of the MenACWY control vaccine. Enrollment into the trials was organized by age into subgroups of 18-55, 56-69 and 70-plus years, and those subgroups contained about 160, 30 and 59 TCR-sequenced participants, respectively. Broader findings and caveats from the paper: Conclusions about previously exposed vaccinees were limited because only six AZD1222 recipients were SARS-CoV-2 seropositive at baseline. Nearly half of unique spike-specific TCRs reportedly recognized epitopes outside regions mutated in the B.1.351 and B.1.1.7 variants. Most participants were white British and females outnumbered males, and the authors suggested that clonal diversity may have been underestimated. No day 14 peak-response samples were available, so repertoires were characterized only after the peak T cell response. Vaccine-associated CD4 TCRs spanned the whole spike protein, with dominant responses in regions 160-218 and 743-854. After two AZD1222 doses, spike-specific TCR breadth and depth were significantly higher than at day 0 and than in MenACWY recipients. In the small 56-69-year group, the increase in depth fell short of significance, most likely because of low power.

The CDR3 regions of human TCRbeta chains were analyzed by immunosequencing. Per the source publication's procedure: Repertoire TCRs were checked for matches against a reference library of SARS-CoV-2-specific TCRs that had been generated using the MIRA antigen-specificity platform. Breadth was defined as the fraction of unique TCRs that were SARS-CoV-2-associated. Depth was defined as the fraction of total T cells that were SARS-CoV-2-associated. Using the MIRA data, each spike-specific TCR was mapped to the spike region that the TCR reacts to and placed in a CD4 or CD8 class. Log10-transformed breadth and depth values were compared by one-way ANOVA with Sidak's multiple comparisons tests. Not all clones reach the TCRdb copy of this immuneACCESS table, which keeps in-frame sequences only. Checked studies attribute under half of the gap to unresolved V genes and leave the rest unexplained. V, J and clone size derive from that table, while D and trimming were established from the DNA sequence. Here the sample has under 140,000 clones; about four fifths occur a single time. 4% to 5% of the sample goes to the ten largest clones.

The receptor comes from an adult in good health. The sample in question was peripheral blood, obtained on day 0 of AZD1222 vaccination. The chain employs TRBV4-1 and TRBJ1-3, and TRBD1 matches 10 of the central bases. The DNA reads as follows: TGCGCCAGCAGCCATCCTAGGGACAGGGGAAACCCATCTGGAAACACCATATATTTT. Its coded protein is CASSHPRDRGNPSGNTIYF.